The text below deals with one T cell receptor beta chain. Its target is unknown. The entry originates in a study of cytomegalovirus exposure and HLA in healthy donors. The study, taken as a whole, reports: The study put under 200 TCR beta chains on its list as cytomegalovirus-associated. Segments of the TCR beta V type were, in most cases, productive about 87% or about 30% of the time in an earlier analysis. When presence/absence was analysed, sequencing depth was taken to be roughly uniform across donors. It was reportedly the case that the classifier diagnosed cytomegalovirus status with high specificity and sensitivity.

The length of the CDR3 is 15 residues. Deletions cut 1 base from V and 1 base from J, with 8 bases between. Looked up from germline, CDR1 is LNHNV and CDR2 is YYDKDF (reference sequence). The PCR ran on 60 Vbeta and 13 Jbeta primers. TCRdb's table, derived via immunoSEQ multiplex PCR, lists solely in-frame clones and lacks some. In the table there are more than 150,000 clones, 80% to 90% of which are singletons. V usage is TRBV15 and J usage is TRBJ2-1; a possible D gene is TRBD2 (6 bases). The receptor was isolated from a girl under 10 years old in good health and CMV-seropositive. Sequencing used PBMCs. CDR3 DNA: TGTGCCACCAGCAGAGGGGACTCTTCCTACAATGAGCAGTTCTTC. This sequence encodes CATSRGDSSYNEQFF.